This is a list of T cell receptor beta chains from one sample in a study of shared clonotypes between healthy human individuals. The assay was immunoSEQ multiplex PCR, and TCRdb's table has in-frame clones only and misses some. The data contain under 2.5 million clones, roughly 92% of them seen just once; the ten biggest clones take up 0.37%. The sample taken for sequencing was naive CD4+ T cells from PBMCs. Receptors were obtained from a young man in good health. Some clones in this sample may be carry-over from other donors' samples. CDR3s leave out the opening cysteine and the closing phenylalanine or tryptophan. The order of the fields is J gene, V gene, D gene, CDR3 length, CDR3 protein. D genes are given only for firm matches.

j_gene: TRBJ1-1; v_gene: TRBV5-1; d_gene: NA; len: 14; CDR3aa: ASSLAGQGISVEAF
j_gene: TRBJ2-1; v_gene: TRBV28; d_gene: TRBD2; len: 13; CDR3aa: ASSPGTSSYNEQF
j_gene: TRBJ2-7; v_gene: TRBV5-1; d_gene: NA; len: 13; CDR3aa: ASSLAATGLYEQY
j_gene: TRBJ1-2; v_gene: TRBV18; d_gene: NA; len: 11; CDR3aa: ASSPGGNYGYT
j_gene: TRBJ2-3; v_gene: TRBV7-8; d_gene: NA; len: 11; CDR3aa: ASRGPETDTQY
j_gene: TRBJ2-2; v_gene: TRBV28; d_gene: NA; len: 11; CDR3aa: ASSLSAPGELF
j_gene: TRBJ2-5; v_gene: TRBV23-1; d_gene: TRBD1; len: 11; CDR3aa: ASRIRGQETQY
j_gene: TRBJ1-4; v_gene: TRBV27; d_gene: TRBD1; len: 12; CDR3aa: ASRQGGIGEKLF
j_gene: TRBJ2-1; v_gene: TRBV25-1; d_gene: NA; len: 12; CDR3aa: ASRVQGRSNEQF
j_gene: TRBJ2-5; v_gene: TRBV5-1; d_gene: NA; len: 12; CDR3aa: ASSLGDFQETQY
j_gene: TRBJ2-1; v_gene: TRBV7-2; d_gene: NA; len: 13; CDR3aa: ASSLGGGSYNEQF
j_gene: TRBJ1-3; v_gene: TRBV7-2; d_gene: TRBD1; len: 12; CDR3aa: ASSPQGGADTIY
j_gene: TRBJ2-7; v_gene: TRBV21-1; d_gene: NA; len: 12; CDR3aa: ASSKEGRFHEQY
j_gene: TRBJ1-1; v_gene: TRBV6-5; d_gene: TRBD1; len: 12; CDR3aa: ASSYSGGTAEAF
j_gene: TRBJ1-1; v_gene: TRBV10-3; d_gene: TRBD1; len: 11; CDR3aa: AIRGQGNSEAF
j_gene: TRBJ2-5; v_gene: TRBV30; d_gene: NA; len: 13; CDR3aa: AWSPQVMNQETQY
j_gene: TRBJ2-3; v_gene: TRBV28; d_gene: TRBD2; len: 17; CDR3aa: ASSFYGLAGGSGRNGQY
j_gene: TRBJ2-5; v_gene: TRBV30; d_gene: NA; len: 11; CDR3aa: AWSVDTGETQY
j_gene: TRBJ2-2; v_gene: TRBV9; d_gene: NA; len: 12; CDR3aa: ASSEGRNTGELF
j_gene: TRBJ2-7; v_gene: TRBV7-6; d_gene: NA; len: 15; CDR3aa: ASSLTSPTGLNHEQY
j_gene: TRBJ2-7; v_gene: TRBV28; d_gene: NA; len: 14; CDR3aa: ASSSTGLALSYEQY
j_gene: TRBJ2-1; v_gene: TRBV28; d_gene: NA; len: 11; CDR3aa: ASSLRLNNEQF
j_gene: NA; v_gene: TRBV7-9; d_gene: NA; len: 11; CDR3aa: ASGRTGSYEQY
j_gene: TRBJ2-5; v_gene: TRBV6-5; d_gene: NA; len: 11; CDR3aa: ASRMTGSETQY
j_gene: TRBJ1-1; v_gene: TRBV9; d_gene: NA; len: 13; CDR3aa: ASSVDPGGETEAF
j_gene: TRBJ2-5; v_gene: TRBV28; d_gene: NA; len: 12; CDR3aa: ASSPPQGRETQY
j_gene: TRBJ2-2; v_gene: TRBV28; d_gene: NA; len: 14; CDR3aa: ASSPVRTPWTGELF
j_gene: TRBJ2-1; v_gene: TRBV4-1; d_gene: TRBD2; len: 14; CDR3aa: ASSQVSGRVPNEQF
j_gene: TRBJ2-7; v_gene: TRBV2; d_gene: NA; len: 11; CDR3aa: ASSATRTYEQY
j_gene: TRBJ1-2; v_gene: TRBV28; d_gene: NA; len: 12; CDR3aa: ASSSHRRPVGYT
j_gene: TRBJ2-7; v_gene: TRBV11-2; d_gene: TRBD2; len: 13; CDR3aa: ASSTRTSGSYEQY
j_gene: TRBJ2-7; v_gene: TRBV19; d_gene: NA; len: 11; CDR3aa: ASSIAPGYEQY
j_gene: TRBJ2-3; v_gene: TRBV5-1; d_gene: NA; len: 12; CDR3aa: ASSLAGATDTQY
j_gene: TRBJ2-6; v_gene: TRBV28; d_gene: TRBD1; len: 15; CDR3aa: ASSKDRGLWGANVLT
j_gene: TRBJ2-2; v_gene: TRBV2; d_gene: TRBD2; len: 13; CDR3aa: ASSAGLAGAGELF
j_gene: TRBJ2-1; v_gene: TRBV7-9; d_gene: NA; len: 13; CDR3aa: ASSSPRASYNEQF
j_gene: TRBJ1-4; v_gene: TRBV5-1; d_gene: TRBD1; len: 15; CDR3aa: ASSPGTGGFLTKELF
j_gene: TRBJ1-2; v_gene: TRBV7-6; d_gene: NA; len: 11; CDR3aa: ASSLRGDYGYT
j_gene: TRBJ2-1; v_gene: TRBV7-3; d_gene: TRBD2; len: 18; CDR3aa: ASSLFPSGRKNPVYNEQF
j_gene: TRBJ2-1; v_gene: TRBV7-9; d_gene: NA; len: 9; CDR3aa: ASSLRAQQF